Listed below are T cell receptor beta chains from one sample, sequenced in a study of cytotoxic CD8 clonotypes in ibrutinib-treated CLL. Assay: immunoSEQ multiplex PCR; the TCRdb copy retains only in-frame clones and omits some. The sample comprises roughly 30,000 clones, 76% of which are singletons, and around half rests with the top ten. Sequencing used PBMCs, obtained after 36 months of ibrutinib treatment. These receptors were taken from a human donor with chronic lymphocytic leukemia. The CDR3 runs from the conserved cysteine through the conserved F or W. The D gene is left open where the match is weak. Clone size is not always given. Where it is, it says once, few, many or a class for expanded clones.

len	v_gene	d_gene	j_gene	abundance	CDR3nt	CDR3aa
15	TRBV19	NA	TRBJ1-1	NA	TGTGCCAGTAGTGTCCAGGGAGAGACGGACACTGAAGCTTTCTTT	CASSVQGETDTEAFF
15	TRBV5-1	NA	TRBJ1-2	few	TGCGCCAGCAGCTCCGCGGCACATCTGAACTATGGCTACACCTTC	CASSSAAHLNYGYTF
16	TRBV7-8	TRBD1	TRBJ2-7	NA	TGTGCCAGCAGCTCAAACCGGGACAGGAGCTCCTACGAGCAGTACTTC	CASSSNRDRSSYEQYF
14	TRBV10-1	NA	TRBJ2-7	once	TGCGCCAGCAGTGAGCCGGGGGCGGATTACGAGCAGTACTTC	CASSEPGADYEQYF
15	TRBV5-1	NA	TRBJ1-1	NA	TGCGCCAGCAGACCGAGAGGGGGTAGGGACACTGAAGCTTTCTTT	CASRPRGGRDTEAFF
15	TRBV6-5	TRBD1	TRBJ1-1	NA	TGTGCCAGCAGTTACGGACAGGCGGGGAACACTGAAGCTTTCTTT	CASSYGQAGNTEAFF
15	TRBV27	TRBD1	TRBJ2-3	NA	TGTGCCAGCAGTTCCCGACAGGGTGGCACAGATACGCAGTATTTT	CASSSRQGGTDTQYF
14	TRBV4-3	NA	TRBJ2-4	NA	TGCGCCAGCAGCCAAGATGGGGGATTAAGCATTCAGTACTTC	CASSQDGGLSIQYF
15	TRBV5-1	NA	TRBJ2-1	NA	TGCGCCAGCAGTCACAGGCTGCCCTCCTACAATGAGCAGTTCTTC	CASSHRLPSYNEQFF
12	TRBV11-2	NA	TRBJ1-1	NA	TGTGCCAGCAGCTTTTTCGGGACAGAAGCTTTCTTT	CASSFFGTEAFF
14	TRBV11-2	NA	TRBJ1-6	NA	TGTGCCAGCAGCTCTGGCTCCAGGAATTCACCCCTCCACTTT	CASSSGSRNSPLHF
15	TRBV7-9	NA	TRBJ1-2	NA	TGTGCCAGCAGCGGATGGGACAATCTGCCTGATGGCTACACCTTC	CASSGWDNLPDGYTF
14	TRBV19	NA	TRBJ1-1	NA	TGTGCCAGTAGACTTGACTTTCGGAACACTGAAGCTTTCTTT	CASRLDFRNTEAFF
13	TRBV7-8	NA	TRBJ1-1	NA	TGTGCCAGCAGCTCAACTCTGGGGACTGAAGCTTTCTTT	CASSSTLGTEAFF
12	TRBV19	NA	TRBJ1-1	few	TGTGCCAGTAGTGTTAACAGCTTTGAAGCTTTCTTT	CASSVNSFEAFF
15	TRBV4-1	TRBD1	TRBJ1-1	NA	TGCGCCAGCAGCCAAGCGGGACAGGGGAACACTGAAGCTTTCTTT	CASSQAGQGNTEAFF
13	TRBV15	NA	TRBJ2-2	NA	TGTGCCACCAGCTTTGGAAGGACCGGGGAGCTGTTTTTT	CATSFGRTGELFF
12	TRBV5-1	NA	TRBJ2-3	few	TGCGCCAGCAAAAGAGCCACAGATACGCAGTATTTT	CASKRATDTQYF
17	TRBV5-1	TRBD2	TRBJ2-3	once	TGCGCCAGCAGCTTGGGGACTAGCGGGGGGGCAACAGATACGCAGTATTTT	CASSLGTSGGATDTQYF
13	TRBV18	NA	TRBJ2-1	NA	TGTGCCAGCTCAGGGGACTTCTACAATGAGCAGTTCTTC	CASSGDFYNEQFF
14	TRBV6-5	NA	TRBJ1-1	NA	TGTGCCAGCAGGACAGAGGGGTTTGCCACTGAAGCTTTCTTT	CASRTEGFATEAFF
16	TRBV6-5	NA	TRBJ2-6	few	TGTGCCAGCAGTTACTCTCCCGGGTCTGGGGCCAACGTCCTGACTTTC	CASSYSPGSGANVLTF
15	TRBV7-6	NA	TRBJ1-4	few	TGTGCCAGCAGCTTAGTACGGGGGGTCAATGAAAAACTGTTTTTT	CASSLVRGVNEKLFF
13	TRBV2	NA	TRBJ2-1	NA	TGTGCCAGCACTCGGGACCTTTACAATGAGCAGTTCTTC	CASTRDLYNEQFF
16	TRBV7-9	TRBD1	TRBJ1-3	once	TGTGCCAGCATCCCGGACAGGGGGACGGTTGGAAACACCATATATTTT	CASIPDRGTVGNTIYF
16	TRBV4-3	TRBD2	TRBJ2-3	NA	TGCGCCAGCAGCCAAGATCTAGCGGGGGTAAGAGATACGCAGTATTTT	CASSQDLAGVRDTQYF
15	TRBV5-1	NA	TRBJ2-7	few	TGCGCCAGCAGCCCCCGGAGGATCCCATCCTACGAGCAGTACTTC	CASSPRRIPSYEQYF
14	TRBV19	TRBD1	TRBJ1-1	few	TGTGCCAGTAGTATTAGCCCGACAGGGGCGAGGGCTTTCTTT	CASSISPTGARAFF
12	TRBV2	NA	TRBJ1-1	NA	TGTGCCAGCAGGATAGGTTACACTGAAGCTTTCTTT	CASRIGYTEAFF
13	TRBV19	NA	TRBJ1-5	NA	TGTGCCAGTAGGCCGCGACCCGGGCAGCCCCAGCATTTT	CASRPRPGQPQHF
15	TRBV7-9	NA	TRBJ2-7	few	TGTGCCAGCAGCTCACTCCGGGACGGAACCTACGAGCAGTACTTC	CASSSLRDGTYEQYF
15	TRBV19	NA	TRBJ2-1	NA	TGTGCCAGTAGGCAGGGGCCCAGCTCCTACAATGAGCAGTTCTTC	CASRQGPSSYNEQFF
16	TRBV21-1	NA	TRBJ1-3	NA	TGTGCCAGCAGCAAAGGGCGTGAGGGGGGTGGAAACACCATATATTTT	CASSKGREGGGNTIYF
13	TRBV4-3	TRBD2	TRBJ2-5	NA	TGCGCCAGCAGCTTCTCGGGGGGGGGTAACCAGTACTTC	CASSFSGGGNQYF
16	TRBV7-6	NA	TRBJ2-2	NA	TGTGCCAGCAGCCAGGGACCCAAGAGGCGGACCGGGGAGCTGTTTTTT	CASSQGPKRRTGELFF
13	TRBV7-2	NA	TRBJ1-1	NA	TGTGCCACCTCGGGACAACTGAACACTGAAGCTTTCTTT	CATSGQLNTEAFF
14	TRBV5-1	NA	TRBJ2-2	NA	TGCGCCAGCAGCTTGGATGGCAGGGGTGGGGAGCTGTTTTTT	CASSLDGRGGELFF
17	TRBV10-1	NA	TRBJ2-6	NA	TGCGCCAGCAGTGGAGAGCTGCTAATCTCTGGGGCCAACGTCCTGACTTTC	CASSGELLISGANVLTF
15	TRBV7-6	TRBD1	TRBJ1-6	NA	TGTGCCAGCAGCTACGGGGACAGCTTTAATTCACCCCTCCACTTT	CASSYGDSFNSPLHF
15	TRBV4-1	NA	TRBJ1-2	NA	TGCGCCAGCAGCCAAGATCCAACAGGGCGGCATGGCTACACCTTC	CASSQDPTGRHGYTF
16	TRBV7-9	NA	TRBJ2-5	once	TGTGCCAGCAGCTCTTGGGAGGGGGCAGGACAAGAGACCCAGTACTTC	CASSSWEGAGQETQYF
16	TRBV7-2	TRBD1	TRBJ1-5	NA	TGTGCCAGCAGCTTAGCGGGACAGGAGATCAATCAGCCCCAGCATTTT	CASSLAGQEINQPQHF
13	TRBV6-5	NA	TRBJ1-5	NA	TGTGCCAGCAGTTATGATCCAAGTCAGCCCCAGCATTTT	CASSYDPSQPQHF
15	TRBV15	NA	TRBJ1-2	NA	TGTGCCACCAGCAGAGGGGCGACAGGTCTATATGGCTACACCTTC	CATSRGATGLYGYTF
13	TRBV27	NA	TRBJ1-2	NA	TGTGCCAGCAGTCACCGGGCGAACTATGGCTACACCTTC	CASSHRANYGYTF
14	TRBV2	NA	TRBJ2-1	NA	TGTGCCAGAAGTCGGACGCACAGGGAAGCGGTGCAGTTCTTC	CARSRTHREAVQFF
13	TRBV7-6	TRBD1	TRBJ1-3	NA	TGTGCCAGCGGGGACAGGCCGGGAAACACCATATATTTT	CASGDRPGNTIYF
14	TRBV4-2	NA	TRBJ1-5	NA	TGTGCCAGCAGCCAAGATTTGAGGGGTCAGCCCCAGCATTTT	CASSQDLRGQPQHF
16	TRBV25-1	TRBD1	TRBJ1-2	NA	TGTGCCAGCAGTGAGCCGGGACAGGGGGCGGGCTATGGCTACACCTTC	CASSEPGQGAGYGYTF
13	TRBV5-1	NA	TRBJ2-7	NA	TGCGCCAGCAGCTTGGGACAGGCCGGCGAGCAGTACTTC	CASSLGQAGEQYF
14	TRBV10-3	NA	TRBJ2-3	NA	TGTGCCATCACCGGGGAGGGGGCTCTAGGTACGCAGTATTTT	CAITGEGALGTQYF
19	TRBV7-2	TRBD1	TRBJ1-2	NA	TGTGCCAGTCTCCCTTTAGCCCCTGGGGTAAGGGGCAGGGGGCATGGCTACACCTTC	CASLPLAPGVRGRGHGYTF
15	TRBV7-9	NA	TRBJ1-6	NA	TGTGCCAGCAGCCCCCAGAGCTCCTATAATTCACCCCTCCACTTT	CASSPQSSYNSPLHF
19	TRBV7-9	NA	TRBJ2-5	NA	TGTGCCAGCAGCCAAGCGGGACAGCATGCCAACAGATTTCAAGAGACCCAGTACTTC	CASSQAGQHANRFQETQYF